A selection of T cell receptor beta chains follows, all from one sample in a study of T cell repertoires in cytomegalovirus infection. Their antigens are not known. TCRdb analysed the reads with MiXCR anew, one entry per CDR3 protein. The sample lists 800,000 to 950,000 distinct CDR3 sequences, about 33% occurring once. The starting material was cultured CD8+ T cells from PBMCs, obtained from culture after CMV antigen stimulation. The receptors were sampled from a human donor in good health (CMV status not recorded). Some clones in this sample may be carry-over from other donors' samples. Each CDR3 is given with its conserved first and last residue. D genes are given only for firm matches. The size of a clone is reported for some rows only, either as once, few or many, or as a class for expanded clones.

d_call,v_call,clone_size,j_call,cdr3_aa,cdr3_nt
-,TRBV12-3/TRBV12-4,-,TRBJ1-3,CASSFWAPSESSGNTIYF,TGTGCCAGCAGTTTCTGGGCCCCATCCGAAAGCTCTGGAAACACCATATATTTT
-,TRBV3-1,few,TRBJ1-1,CASSQGVQETNTEAFF,TGTGCCAGCAGCCAAGGTGTACAGGAGACGAACACTGAAGCTTTCTTT
-,TRBV3-1,-,TRBJ2-5,CASSQVGDAQETQYF,TGTGCCAGCAGCCAAGTAGGCGACGCACAAGAGACCCAGTACTTC
TRBD1,TRBV2,-,TRBJ2-3,CASRGQPSTDTQYF,TGTGCCAGCCGGGGACAGCCTAGCACAGATACGCAGTATTTT
-,TRBV2,-,TRBJ1-5,CASSAGDSNQPQHF,TGTGCCAGCAGTGCCGGGGATAGCAATCAGCCCCAGCATTTT
-,TRBV28,-,TRBJ2-5,CASSPLVPARVQETQGWGRETQYF,TGTGCCAGCAGTCCACTCGTCCCAGCGAGAGTCCAAGAGACCCAGGGGTGGGGAAGAGAGACCCAGTACTTC
-,TRBV20-1,-,TRBJ1-2,CSARARGIGYTF,TGCAGTGCTAGAGCACGGGGGATTGGCTACACCTTC
TRBD1,TRBV12-3/TRBV12-4,many,TRBJ2-3,CASSLFPRQGDDTQYF,TGTGCCAGCAGTTTATTCCCGAGACAGGGGGATGATACGCAGTATTTT
TRBD1,TRBV29-1,few,TRBJ2-2,CSVVGQGSGELFF,TGCAGCGTTGTGGGACAGGGAAGCGGGGAGCTGTTTTTT
TRBD1,TRBV27,few,TRBJ2-2,CASRGPGQGMAGELFF,TGTGCCAGCAGGGGGCCGGGACAGGGAATGGCCGGGGAGCTGTTTTTT
TRBD1,TRBV12-3/TRBV12-4,-,TRBJ1-2,CASSLTQGVYGYTF,TGTGCCAGCAGTTTAACGCAGGGGGTCTATGGCTACACCTTC
-,TRBV7-6,many,TRBJ1-4,CASSSLEDPREKLFF,TGTGCCAGCAGCTCCCTGGAGGACCCAAGGGAAAAACTGTTTTTT
TRBD2,TRBV2,few,TRBJ2-2,CASRGLVTGELFF,TGTGCCAGCAGGGGACTAGTTACCGGGGAGCTGTTTTTT
TRBD2,TRBV20-1,-,TRBJ2-1,CSVLPKTLAGEYNEQFF,TGCAGTGTTTTACCCAAAACTTTAGCGGGGGAATACAATGAGCAGTTCTTC
-,TRBV5-3,-,TRBJ1-2,CASSFQGKTNYGYTF,TGTGCCAGCAGCTTCCAGGGAAAGACTAACTATGGCTACACCTTC
-,TRBV4-1,-,TRBJ1-3,CASSQGITTGNTIYF,TGCGCCAGCAGCCAAGGAATAACGACTGGAAACACCATATATTTT
TRBD1,TRBV24-1,few,TRBJ1-2,CATSDSLGQGRYGYTF,TGTGCCACCAGTGACTCGCTCGGACAGGGAAGATATGGCTACACCTTC
TRBD1,TRBV28,-,TRBJ2-2,CASGPSRDREIHTGELFF,TGTGCCAGCGGTCCGTCCCGGGACAGGGAAATCCACACCGGGGAGCTGTTTTTT
-,TRBV12-3/TRBV12-4,few,TRBJ1-1,CASSLALGLVNTEAFF,TGTGCCAGCAGTTTAGCGCTAGGTTTGGTGAACACTGAAGCTTTCTTT
-,TRBV7-6,few,TRBJ2-5,CASSLRAVQETQYF,TGTGCCAGCAGCTTGCGGGCGGTCCAAGAGACCCAGTACTTC
TRBD1,TRBV7-2,-,TRBJ1-2,CASSSGTGVGYTF,TGTGCCAGCAGCTCAGGGACAGGGGTCGGCTACACCTTC
-,TRBV12-3/TRBV12-4,few,TRBJ2-2,CASSPTATGELFF,TGTGCCAGCAGCCCCACTGCAACCGGGGAGCTGTTTTTT
-,TRBV2,-,TRBJ2-6,CANLQGSGANVLTF,TGTGCCAACTTACAGGGTTCTGGGGCCAACGTCCTGACTTTC
TRBD1,TRBV5-6,-,TRBJ1-2,CASSLETGDLIYGYTF,TGTGCCAGCAGCTTGGAGACAGGGGACCTTATCTATGGCTACACCTTC
-,TRBV19,-,TRBJ1-2,CASTPTMMSSRRYTF,TGTGCCAGTACCCCGACCATGATGTCCAGTAGGCGGTACACCTTC
-,TRBV4-2,few,TRBJ2-1,CASSQETGDSYNEQFF,TGTGCCAGCAGCCAAGAGACGGGGGACTCCTACAATGAGCAGTTCTTC
-,TRBV27,-,TRBJ1-1,CASRLGPERAFF,TGTGCCAGCAGGCTAGGACCTGAAAGAGCTTTCTTT
-,TRBV6-2/TRBV6-3,-,TRBJ1-5,CASSLDGGNPYSNQPQHF,TGTGCCAGCAGCCTGGATGGGGGGAACCCTTATAGCAATCAGCCCCAGCATTTT
-,TRBV12-3/TRBV12-4,-,TRBJ2-3,CASSYRLKADTQYF,TGTGCCAGCAGTTACAGGTTAAAGGCAGATACGCAGTATTTT
-,TRBV7-9,many,TRBJ1-5,CASSLGRYGNQPQHF,TGTGCCAGCAGCTTAGGTCGGTACGGCAATCAGCCCCAGCATTTT
TRBD1,TRBV27,many,TRBJ2-3,CASSPDRGDTQYF,TGTGCCAGCAGCCCAGACAGGGGAGATACGCAGTATTTT
-,TRBV20-1,-,TRBJ1-2,CSASRSALGYTF,TGCAGTGCTAGCCGAAGCGCTCTGGGCTACACCTTC
-,TRBV2,-,TRBJ2-7,CASSNPGLLSYEQYF,TGTGCCAGCAGTAATCCGGGACTCCTCTCCTACGAGCAGTACTTC
TRBD2,TRBV7-6,many,TRBJ2-1,CASSLGVAGTTYNEQFF,TGTGCCAGCAGCTTGGGGGTAGCGGGTACTACTTACAATGAGCAGTTCTTC
TRBD1,TRBV7-2,many,TRBJ2-1,CASSLGTGVVNEQFF,TGTGCCAGCAGCTTAGGGACAGGGGTAGTCAATGAGCAGTTCTTC
-,TRBV10-3,few,TRBJ1-1,CAISEVPDPRTEAFF,TGTGCCATCAGTGAGGTGCCGGACCCAAGGACTGAAGCTTTCTTT
-,TRBV4-2,-,TRBJ1-1,CASSQPPTGVLGNTEAFF,TGTGCCAGCAGCCAACCCCCCACAGGCGTTTTGGGTAACACTGAAGCTTTCTTT
-,TRBV7-9,-,TRBJ1-2,CASSTRTVTNYGYTF,TGTGCCAGCAGCACTAGGACTGTGACTAACTATGGCTACACCTTC
-,TRBV4-1,few,TRBJ2-7,CASSQVDGATYEQYF,TGCGCCAGCAGCCAAGTTGACGGGGCGACCTACGAGCAGTACTTC
TRBD1,TRBV7-6,-,TRBJ1-6,CASTTGDSPLHF,TGTGCCAGCACCACAGGGGATTCACCCCTCCACTTT
TRBD2,TRBV7-6,many,TRBJ2-1,CASSSGLAGVDTYNEQFF,TGTGCCAGCAGCTCGGGACTAGCGGGGGTTGACACCTACAATGAGCAGTTCTTC
-,TRBV6-5,few,TRBJ2-5,CASSYSGPYQETQYF,TGTGCCAGCAGTTACTCAGGGCCGTACCAAGAGACCCAGTACTTC
-,TRBV2,-,TRBJ1-5,CASSEGERNQPQHF,TGTGCCAGCAGTGAGGGTGAGAGAAATCAGCCCCAGCATTTT
-,TRBV28,once,TRBJ2-3,CASSAAVEGPKDTQYF,TGTGCCAGCAGCGCTGCGGTAGAGGGCCCGAAAGATACGCAGTATTTT
-,TRBV7-2,many,TRBJ2-5,CASSPTWGLETQYF,TGTGCCAGCAGCCCCACCTGGGGGCTAGAGACCCAGTACTTC